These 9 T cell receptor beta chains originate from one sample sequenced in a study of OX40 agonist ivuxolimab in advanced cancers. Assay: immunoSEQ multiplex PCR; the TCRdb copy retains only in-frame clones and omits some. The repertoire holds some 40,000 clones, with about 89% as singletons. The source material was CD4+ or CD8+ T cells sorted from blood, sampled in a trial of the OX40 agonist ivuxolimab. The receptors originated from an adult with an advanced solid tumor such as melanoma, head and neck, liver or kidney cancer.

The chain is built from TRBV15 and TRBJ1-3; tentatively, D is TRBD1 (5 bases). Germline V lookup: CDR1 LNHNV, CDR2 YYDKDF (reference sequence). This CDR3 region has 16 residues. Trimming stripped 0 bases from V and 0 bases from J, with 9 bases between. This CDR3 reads CATSRDGAASGNTIYF. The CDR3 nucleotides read TGTGCCACCAGCAGAGATGGGGCTGCCTCTGGAAACACCATATATTTT. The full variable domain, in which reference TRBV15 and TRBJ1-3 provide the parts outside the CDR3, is DAMVIQNPRYQVTQFGKPVTLSCSQTLNHNVMYWYQQKSSQAPKLLFHYYDKDFNNEADTPDNFQSRRPNTSFCFLDIRSPGLGDTAMYLCATSRDGAASGNTIYFGEGSWLTVV.

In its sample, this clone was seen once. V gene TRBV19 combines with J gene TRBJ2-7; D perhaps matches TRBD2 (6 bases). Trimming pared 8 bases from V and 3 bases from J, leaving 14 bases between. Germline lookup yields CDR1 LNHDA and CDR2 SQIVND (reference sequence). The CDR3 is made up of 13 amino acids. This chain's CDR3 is CASARDSRYEQYF. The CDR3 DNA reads TGTGCCAGTGCCCGGGACTCCCGCTACGAGCAGTACTTC.

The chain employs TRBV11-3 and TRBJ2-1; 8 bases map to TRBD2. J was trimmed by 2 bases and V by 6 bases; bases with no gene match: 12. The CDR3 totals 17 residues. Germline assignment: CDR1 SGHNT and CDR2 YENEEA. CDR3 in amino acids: CASSTGTSGGAYNEQFF. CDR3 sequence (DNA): TGTGCCAGCAGTACCGGGACTAGTGGGGGGGCCTACAATGAGCAGTTCTTC. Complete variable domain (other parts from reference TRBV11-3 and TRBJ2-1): EAGVVQSPRYKIIEKKQPVAFWCNPISGHNTLYWYLQNLGQGPELLIRYENEEAVDDSQLPKDRFSAERLKGVDSTLKIQPAELGDSAVYLCASSTGTSGGAYNEQFFGPGTRLTVL.

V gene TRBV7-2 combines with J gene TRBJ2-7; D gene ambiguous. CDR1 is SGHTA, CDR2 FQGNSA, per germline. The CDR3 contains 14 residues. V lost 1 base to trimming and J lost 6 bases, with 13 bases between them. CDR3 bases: TGTGCCAGCAGCTTAGTAAATGACCCCGGCGAGCAGTACTTC. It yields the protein CASSLVNDPGEQYF.

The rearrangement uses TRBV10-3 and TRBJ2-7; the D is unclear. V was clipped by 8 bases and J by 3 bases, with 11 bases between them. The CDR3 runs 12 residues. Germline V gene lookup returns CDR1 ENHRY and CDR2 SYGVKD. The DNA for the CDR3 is TGTGCCATCTCCGAGGAATACTACGAGCAGTACTTC. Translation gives CAISEEYYEQYF.

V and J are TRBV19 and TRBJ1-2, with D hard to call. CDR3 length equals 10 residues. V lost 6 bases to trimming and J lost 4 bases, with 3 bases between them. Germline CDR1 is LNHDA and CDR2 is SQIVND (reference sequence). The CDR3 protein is CASRSYGYTF. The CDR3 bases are TGTGCCAGTAGGAGCTATGGCTACACCTTC.

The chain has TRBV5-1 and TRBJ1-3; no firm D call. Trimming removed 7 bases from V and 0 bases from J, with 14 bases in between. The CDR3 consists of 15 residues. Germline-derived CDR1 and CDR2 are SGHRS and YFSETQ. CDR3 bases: TGCGCCAGCTCAGAAGGGTCTATCTCTGGAAACACCATATATTTT. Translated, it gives CASSEGSISGNTIYF.

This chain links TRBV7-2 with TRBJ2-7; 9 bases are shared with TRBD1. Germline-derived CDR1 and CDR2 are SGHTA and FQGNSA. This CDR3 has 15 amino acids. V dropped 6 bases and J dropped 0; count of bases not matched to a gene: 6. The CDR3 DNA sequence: TGTGCCAGCAGGTCGGGACAGGGCTTCTCCTACGAGCAGTACTTC. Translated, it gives CASRSGQGFSYEQYF.

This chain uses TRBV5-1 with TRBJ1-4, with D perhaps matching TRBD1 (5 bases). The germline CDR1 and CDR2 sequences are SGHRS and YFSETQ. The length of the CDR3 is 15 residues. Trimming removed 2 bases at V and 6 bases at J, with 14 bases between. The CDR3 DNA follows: TGCGCCAGCAGCTTATCCGGGACCAGCTATGAAAAACTGTTTTTT. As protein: CASSLSGTSYEKLFF.